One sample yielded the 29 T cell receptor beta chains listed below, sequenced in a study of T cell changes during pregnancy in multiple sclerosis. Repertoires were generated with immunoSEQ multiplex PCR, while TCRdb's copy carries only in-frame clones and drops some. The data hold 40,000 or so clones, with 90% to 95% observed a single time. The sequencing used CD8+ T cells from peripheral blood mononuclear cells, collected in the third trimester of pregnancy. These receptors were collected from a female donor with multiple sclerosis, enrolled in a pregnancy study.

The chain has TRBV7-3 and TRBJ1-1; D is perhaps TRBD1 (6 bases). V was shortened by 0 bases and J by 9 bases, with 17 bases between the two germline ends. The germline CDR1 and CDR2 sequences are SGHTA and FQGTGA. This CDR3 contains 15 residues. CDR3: CASSLTPGDDSQAFF. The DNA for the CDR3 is TGTGCCAGCAGCTTAACCCCAGGGGACGACTCTCAAGCTTTCTTT.

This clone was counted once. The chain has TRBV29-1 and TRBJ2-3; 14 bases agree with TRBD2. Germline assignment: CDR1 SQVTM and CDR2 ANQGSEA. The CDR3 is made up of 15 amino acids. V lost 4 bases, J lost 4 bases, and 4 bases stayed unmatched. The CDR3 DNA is TGCAGCGTTGGAAGACTAGCGGGAGGGGCAGATACGCAGTATTTT. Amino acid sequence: CSVGRLAGGADTQYF.

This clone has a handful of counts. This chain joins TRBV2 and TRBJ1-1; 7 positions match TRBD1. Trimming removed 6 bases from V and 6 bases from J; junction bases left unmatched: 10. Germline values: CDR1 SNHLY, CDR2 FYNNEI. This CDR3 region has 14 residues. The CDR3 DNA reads TGTGCCAGCAGCGTTAGACCGGGACAGCCTGAAGCTTTCTTT. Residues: CASSVRPGQPEAFF.

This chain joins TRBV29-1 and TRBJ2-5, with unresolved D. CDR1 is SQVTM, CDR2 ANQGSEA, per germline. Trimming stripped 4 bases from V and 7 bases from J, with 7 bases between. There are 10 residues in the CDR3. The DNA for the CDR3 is TGCAGCGTTGTTAGTATGACCCAGTACTTC. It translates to CSVVSMTQYF.

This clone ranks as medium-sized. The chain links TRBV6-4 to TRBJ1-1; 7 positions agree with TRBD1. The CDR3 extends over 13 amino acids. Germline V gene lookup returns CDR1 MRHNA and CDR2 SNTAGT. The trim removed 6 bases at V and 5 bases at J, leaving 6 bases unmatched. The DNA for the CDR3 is TGTGCCAGCAGCCCCGGGACAGAGACTGAAGCTTTCTTT. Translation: CASSPGTETEAFF.

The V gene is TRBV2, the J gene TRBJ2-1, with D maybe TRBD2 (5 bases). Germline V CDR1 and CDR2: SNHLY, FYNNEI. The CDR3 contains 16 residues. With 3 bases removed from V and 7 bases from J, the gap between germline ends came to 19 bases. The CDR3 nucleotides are TGTGCCAGCAGTGACTCGTGGGCTAGCTCTACTAATGAGCAGTTCTTC. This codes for CASSDSWASSTNEQFF.

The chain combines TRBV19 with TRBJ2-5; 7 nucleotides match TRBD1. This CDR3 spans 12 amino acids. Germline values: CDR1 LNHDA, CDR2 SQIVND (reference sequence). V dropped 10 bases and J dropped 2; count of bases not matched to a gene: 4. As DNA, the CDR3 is TGTGCCACCACAGGGGCGCAAGAGACCCAGTACTTC. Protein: CATTGAQETQYF.

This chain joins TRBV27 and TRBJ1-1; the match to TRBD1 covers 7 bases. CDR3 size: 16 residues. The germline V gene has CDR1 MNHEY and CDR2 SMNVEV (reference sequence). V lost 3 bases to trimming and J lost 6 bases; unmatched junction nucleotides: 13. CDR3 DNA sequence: TGTGCCAGCAGTTTGCAGTCGGCCAGGGGGTTAGCTGAAGCTTTCTTT. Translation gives CASSLQSARGLAEAFF.

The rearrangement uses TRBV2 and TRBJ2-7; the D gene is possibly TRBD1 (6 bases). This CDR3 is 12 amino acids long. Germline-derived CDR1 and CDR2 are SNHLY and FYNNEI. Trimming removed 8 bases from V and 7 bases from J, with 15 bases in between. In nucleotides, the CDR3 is TGTGCCAGCCAGATCAACAGGGTTGAGCAGTACTTC. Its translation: CASQINRVEQYF.

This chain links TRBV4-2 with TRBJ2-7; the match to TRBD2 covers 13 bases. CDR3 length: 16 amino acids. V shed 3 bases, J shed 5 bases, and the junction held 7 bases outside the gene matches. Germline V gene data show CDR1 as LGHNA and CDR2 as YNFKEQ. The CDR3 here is CASSQTGLAGSDEQYF. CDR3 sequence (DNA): TGTGCCAGCAGCCAGACGGGACTAGCGGGATCTGACGAGCAGTACTTC.

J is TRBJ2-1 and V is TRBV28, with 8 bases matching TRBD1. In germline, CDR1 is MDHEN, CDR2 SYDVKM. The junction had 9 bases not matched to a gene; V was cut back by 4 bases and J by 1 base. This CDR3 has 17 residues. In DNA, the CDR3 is TGTGCCAGCAGTTCCCTCGGACAGGGAAAGTCCTACAATGAGCAGTTCTTC. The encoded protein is CASSSLGQGKSYNEQFF. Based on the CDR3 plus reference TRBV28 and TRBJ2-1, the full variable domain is DVKVTQSSRYLVKRTGEKVFLECVQDMDHENMFWYRQDPGLGLRLIYFSYDVKMKEKGDIPEGYSVSREKKERFSLILESASTNQTSMYLCASSSLGQGKSYNEQFFGPGTRLTVL.

CDR3 DNA: TGTGCCAGTAGACAGGGGGCTTATACCAATCAGCCCCAGCATTTT. Amino acids: CASRQGAYTNQPQHF. V gene TRBV19 combines with J gene TRBJ1-5, with 9 bases lining up with TRBD1. Germline assignment: CDR1 LNHDA and CDR2 SQIVND (reference sequence). V was pared by 6 bases and J by 3 bases, with 6 bases of the junction left unmatched. The CDR3 sequence is 15 residues long.

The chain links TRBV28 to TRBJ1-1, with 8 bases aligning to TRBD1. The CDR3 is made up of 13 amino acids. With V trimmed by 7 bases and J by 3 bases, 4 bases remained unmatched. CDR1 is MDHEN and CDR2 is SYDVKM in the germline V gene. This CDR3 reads CASIDRGDTEAFF. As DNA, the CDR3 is TGTGCCAGCATAGACAGGGGCGACACTGAAGCTTTCTTT.

Written as DNA, the CDR3 is TGCGCCAGCAGCCAAGATCGAGTTGTTACAGGGGGTGAGACCCAGTACTTC. Translating it yields CASSQDRVVTGGETQYF. The J gene is TRBJ2-5, the V gene TRBV4-3; TRBD1 aligns across 8 bases. The germline CDR1 and CDR2 sequences are LGHNA and YSLEER. The J segment lost 5 bases and the V segment lost 0 bases, leaving 11 bases of the junction unmatched. The CDR3 runs 17 residues.

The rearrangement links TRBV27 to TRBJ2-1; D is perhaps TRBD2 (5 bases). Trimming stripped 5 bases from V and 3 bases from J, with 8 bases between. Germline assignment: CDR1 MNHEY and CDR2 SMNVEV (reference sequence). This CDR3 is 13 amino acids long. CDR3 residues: CASSEGLYNEQFF. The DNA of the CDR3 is TGTGCCAGCAGTGAGGGTCTCTACAATGAGCAGTTCTTC.

DNA for the CDR3: TGTGCCAGCAGCGAGGACTCTGGGGCCAACGTCCTGACTTTC. Protein: CASSEDSGANVLTF. V gene TRBV11-3 combines with J gene TRBJ2-6, with D uncertain. V lost 5 bases to trimming and J lost 0 bases, with 5 bases between them. The length of the CDR3 is 14 residues. Germline lookup yields CDR1 SGHNT and CDR2 YENEEA.

CDR3 in DNA: TGTGCCAGCACGATCTACGGCCTAGCGGGACGGACGGTCACCGGGGAGCTGTTTTTT. It is translated as CASTIYGLAGRTVTGELFF. V usage is TRBV28 and J usage is TRBJ2-2; 9 bases agree with TRBD2. CDR1 and CDR2 from the germline V gene are MDHEN and SYDVKM. After removal of 7 bases from V and 4 bases from J, the junction contained 19 bases not matched to a gene. The CDR3 has 19 residues.

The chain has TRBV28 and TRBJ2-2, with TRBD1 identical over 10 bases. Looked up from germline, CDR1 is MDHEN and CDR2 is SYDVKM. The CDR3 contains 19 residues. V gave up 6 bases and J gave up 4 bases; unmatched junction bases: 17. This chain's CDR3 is CASRTLFYGTGVLTGELFF. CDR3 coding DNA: TGTGCCAGCAGAACGCTTTTTTATGGGACAGGGGTTCTCACCGGGGAGCTGTTTTTT.

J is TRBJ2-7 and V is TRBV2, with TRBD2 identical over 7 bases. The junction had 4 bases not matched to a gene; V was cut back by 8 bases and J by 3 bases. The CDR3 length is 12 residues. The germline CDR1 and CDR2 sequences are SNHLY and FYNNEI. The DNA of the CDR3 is TGTGCCAGCCACCGGACTAGCTACGAGCAGTACTTC. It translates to CASHRTSYEQYF.

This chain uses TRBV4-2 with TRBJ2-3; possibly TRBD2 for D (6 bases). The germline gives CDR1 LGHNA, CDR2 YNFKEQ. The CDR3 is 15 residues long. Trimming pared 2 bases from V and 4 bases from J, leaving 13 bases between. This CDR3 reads CASSQPGEAADTQYF. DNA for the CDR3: TGTGCCAGCAGCCAACCGGGAGAGGCAGCAGATACGCAGTATTTT.

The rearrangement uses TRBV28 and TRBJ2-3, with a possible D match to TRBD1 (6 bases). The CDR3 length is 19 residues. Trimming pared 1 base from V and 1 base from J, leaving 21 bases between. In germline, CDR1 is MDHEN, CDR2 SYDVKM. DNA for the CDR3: TGTGCCAGCAGTTTATTCCCTGAGACAGGTGCTTACGGCACAGATACGCAGTATTTT. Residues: CASSLFPETGAYGTDTQYF.

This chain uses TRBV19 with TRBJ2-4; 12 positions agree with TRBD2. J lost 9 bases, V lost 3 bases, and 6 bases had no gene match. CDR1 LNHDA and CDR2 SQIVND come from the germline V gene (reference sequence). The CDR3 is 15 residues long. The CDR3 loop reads CASSIPSGRAIIQYF. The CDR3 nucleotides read TGTGCCAGTAGTATCCCTAGCGGGAGGGCGATCATTCAGTACTTC.

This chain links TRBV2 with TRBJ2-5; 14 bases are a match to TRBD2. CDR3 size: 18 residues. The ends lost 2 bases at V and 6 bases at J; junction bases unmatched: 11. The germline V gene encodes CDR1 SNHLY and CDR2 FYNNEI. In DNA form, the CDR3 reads TGTGCCAGCAGTGAAAGGGGAGGGACTAGCGGGAGTCTGAAGACCCAGTACTTC. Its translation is CASSERGGTSGSLKTQYF.

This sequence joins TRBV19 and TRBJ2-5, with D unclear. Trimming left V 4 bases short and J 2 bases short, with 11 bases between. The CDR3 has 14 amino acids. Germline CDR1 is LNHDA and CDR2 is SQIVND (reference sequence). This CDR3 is CASSKVGGQETQYF. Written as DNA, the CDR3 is TGTGCCAGTAGTAAGGTTGGCGGTCAAGAGACCCAGTACTTC.

In nucleotides, the CDR3 is TGTGCCAGCAGTTTTGGACAGACACTTTACTATGGCTACACCTTC. Its protein product is CASSFGQTLYYGYTF. The J gene is TRBJ1-2, the V gene TRBV28; D perhaps matches TRBD1 (6 bases). Germline loops: CDR1 MDHEN, CDR2 SYDVKM. The CDR3 length is 15 residues. V lost 3 bases and J lost 3, with 14 bases in between.

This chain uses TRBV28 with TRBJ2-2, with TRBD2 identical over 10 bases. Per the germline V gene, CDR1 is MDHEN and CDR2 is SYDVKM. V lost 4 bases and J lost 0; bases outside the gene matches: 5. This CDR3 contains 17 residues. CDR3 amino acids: CASSSLGLAANTGELFF. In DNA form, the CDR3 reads TGTGCCAGCAGTTCCCTCGGACTAGCGGCGAACACCGGGGAGCTGTTTTTT.

CDR3: CASSQRTGNEAFF. In DNA form, the CDR3 reads TGTGCCAGCAGCCAACGGACAGGGAACGAAGCTTTCTTT. The J gene is TRBJ1-1, the V gene TRBV7-9; 8 bases line up with TRBD1. Germline loops: CDR1 SEHNR, CDR2 FQNEAQ (reference sequence). There are 13 residues in the CDR3. Trimming removed 5 bases from V and 8 bases from J; junction bases left unmatched: 7.

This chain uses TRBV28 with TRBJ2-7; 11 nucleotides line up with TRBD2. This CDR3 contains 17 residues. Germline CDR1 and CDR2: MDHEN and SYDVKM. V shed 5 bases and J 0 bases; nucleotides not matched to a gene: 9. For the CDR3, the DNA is TGTGCCAGCAGTCATCCTCCAACTAGCGGGAGCTCCTACGAGCAGTACTTC. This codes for CASSHPPTSGSSYEQYF.

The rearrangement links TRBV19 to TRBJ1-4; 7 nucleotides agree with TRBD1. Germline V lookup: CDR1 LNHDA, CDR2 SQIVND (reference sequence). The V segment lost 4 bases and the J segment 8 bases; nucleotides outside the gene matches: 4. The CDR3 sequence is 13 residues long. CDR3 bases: TGTGCCAGTAGTAAAAGGACAGGAGAAAAACTGTTTTTT. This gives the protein CASSKRTGEKLFF. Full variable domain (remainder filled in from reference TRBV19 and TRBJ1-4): DGGITQSPKYLFRKEGQNVTLSCEQNLNHDAMYWYRQDPGQGLRLIYYSQIVNDFQKGDIAEGYSVSREKKESFPLTVTSAQKNPTAFYLCASSKRTGEKLFFGSGTQLSVL.